This TCR beta chain stems from a study of CXCR3-negative and CXCR3-positive naive CD8 T cells. Germline lookup yields CDR1 SNHLY and CDR2 FYNNEI. CDR3 length: 15 residues. TRB cDNA was prepared as libraries by UMI-labeled 5' RACE. Using the 5' RACE reads, TCRdb records one entry per CDR3 protein without DNA. Reported are fewer than 55,000 distinct CDR3 sequences; the ten largest clones contain roughly 1.6%. This sequence was found in a human donor in good health. Some clones in this sample may be carry-over from other donors' samples. The rearrangement uses TRBV2 and TRBJ2-1; TCRdb proposes TRBD1, but this gene call is untestable without DNA. Sequenced sample: naive CXCR3- CD8+ T cells from blood. Subset in this sample: CD45RO-CCR7+CD27+CD95- naive CD8+ T cells lacking CXCR3 (TNR3-). CDR3: CASRTRGVTYNEQFF.